This record covers a single T cell receptor beta chain. Its antigen is unknown. Extraction and reverse transcription of RNA yielded cDNA as the sequencing template. TCRdb keeps only in-frame clones here, not all; method: immunoSEQ multiplex PCR. The table shows 150,000 to 200,000 clones, with around 50% occurring only once. Collection of lesional scalp punch biopsies and peripheral blood was performed in alopecia areata patients. This sample stems from a study of CD8+ T cells in alopecia areata. Study details: Treated patients were given oral tofacitinib, which was dosed at 5 to 10 mg twice daily.

The V gene's germline CDR1 is DFQATT and CDR2 SNEGSKA (reference sequence). The CDR3 runs to 11 residues. V was cut by 0 bases and J by 2 bases, with 1 base left in between. Findings and limits, study-wide: It was lesional scalp, especially alopecia totalis/universalis, that showed higher clonality than normal scalp.

The origin of this receptor is a human donor with alopecia areata. This chain connects TRBV20-1 to TRBJ1-1; D unclear. Sequenced material: CD4+ T cells sorted from blood, taken at week 0. CDR3 amino acids: CSARDNTEAFF. The CDR3 nucleotides are TGCAGTGCTAGAGATAACACTGAAGCTTTCTTT.